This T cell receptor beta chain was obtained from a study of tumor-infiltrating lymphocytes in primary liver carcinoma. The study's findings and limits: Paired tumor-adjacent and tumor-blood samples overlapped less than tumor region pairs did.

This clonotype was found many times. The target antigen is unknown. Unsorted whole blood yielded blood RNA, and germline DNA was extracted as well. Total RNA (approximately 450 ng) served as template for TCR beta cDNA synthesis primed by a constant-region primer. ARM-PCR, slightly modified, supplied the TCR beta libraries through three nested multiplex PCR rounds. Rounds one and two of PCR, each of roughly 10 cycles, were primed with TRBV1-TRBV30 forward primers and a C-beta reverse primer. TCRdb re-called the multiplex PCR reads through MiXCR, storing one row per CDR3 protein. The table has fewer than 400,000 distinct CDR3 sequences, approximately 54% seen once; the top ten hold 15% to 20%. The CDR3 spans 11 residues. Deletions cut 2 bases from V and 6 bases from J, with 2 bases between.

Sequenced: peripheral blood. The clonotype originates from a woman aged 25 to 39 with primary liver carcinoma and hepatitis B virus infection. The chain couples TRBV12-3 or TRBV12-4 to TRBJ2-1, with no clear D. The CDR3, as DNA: TGTGCCAGCAGTTTACGCAATGAGCAGTTCTTC. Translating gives CASSLRNEQFF.